The 10 T cell receptor beta chains given below trace back to one sample, sequenced in a study of blood T cell repertoires in COVID-19. Assay: immunoSEQ multiplex PCR; the TCRdb copy retains only in-frame clones and omits some. This sample has some 460,000 clones, with approximately 90% found just once. Specimen: peripheral blood. The receptors were gathered from a woman aged 30 to 39 with acute or convalescent COVID-19.

The V gene is TRBV11-3, the J gene TRBJ2-1; the match to TRBD2 covers 11 bases. Germline trimming cut 5 bases from V and 5 bases from J; bases unmatched to any gene: 5. From germline, CDR1 is SGHNT and CDR2 YENEEA. The CDR3 runs 15 residues. DNA of the CDR3: TGTGCCAGCAGCAGGGTAGCGGGAGGGAACAATGAGCAGTTCTTC. It specifies CASSRVAGGNNEQFF. Based on the CDR3 plus reference TRBV11-3 and TRBJ2-1, the full variable domain is EAGVVQSPRYKIIEKKQPVAFWCNPISGHNTLYWYLQNLGQGPELLIRYENEEAVDDSQLPKDRFSAERLKGVDSTLKIQPAELGDSAVYLCASSRVAGGNNEQFFGPGTRLTVL.

The chain has TRBV5-1 and TRBJ2-5, with 7 bases matching TRBD2. Germline CDR1 SGHRS, CDR2 YFSETQ. V lost 2 bases and J lost 2; bases outside the gene matches: 6. This CDR3 contains 15 residues. As DNA, the CDR3 is TGCGCCAGCAGCTTTGCGGGGGACCGTCAAGAGACCCAGTACTTC. The encoded protein is CASSFAGDRQETQYF.

The chain has TRBV6-1 and TRBJ1-2; TRBD1 might be the D (5 bases). CDR1 MNHNS and CDR2 SASEGT come from the germline V gene. CDR3 length: 16 amino acids. V dropped 4 bases and J dropped 3 bases, with 18 bases sitting between them. DNA of the CDR3: TGTGCCAGCAGTGGTTGGTTCAGGGAAGCCGACTATGGCTACACCTTC. Its protein product is CASSGWFREADYGYTF.

V is TRBV7-8 and J is TRBJ2-2; D unresolved. Trimming took 4 bases from V and 10 from J, leaving 7 bases between them. The CDR3 contains 11 residues. CDR1 and CDR2 from the germline V gene are SGHVS and FQNEAQ. CDR3 coding DNA: TGTGCCAGCAGCTACGAGGAGGAGCTGTTTTTT. Its translation: CASSYEEELFF.

V gene TRBV6-5 combines with J gene TRBJ2-7; a weak D match, TRBD1 (6 bases). The CDR3 covers 14 residues. Germline V CDR1 and CDR2: MNHEY, SVGAGI. Trimming removed 5 bases at V and 0 bases at J, with 11 bases between. CDR3 nucleotides: TGTGCCAGCAGTCCTAAGACAGGCTCCTACGAGCAGTACTTC. This sequence encodes CASSPKTGSYEQYF.

J is TRBJ2-5 and V is TRBV3-1 (or the pseudogene TRBV3-2); 9 bases are shared with TRBD2. Germline-derived CDR1 and CDR2 are LGHDT and YNNKEL (reference sequence). The CDR3 is 15 amino acids. The V and J ends lost 1 base and 5 bases, in that order; junction bases with no gene match: 5. CDR3 protein: CASSQVGGGAETQYF. CDR3 sequence (DNA): TGTGCCAGCAGCCAAGTCGGCGGGGGGGCGGAGACCCAGTACTTC.

The genes are TRBV2 and TRBJ2-5; 10 positions match TRBD2. Germline CDR1 is SNHLY and CDR2 is FYNNEI. The ends lost 5 bases at V and 5 bases at J; junction bases unmatched: 8. This CDR3 region has 15 residues. CDR3 sequence: CASSHPSGGRETQYF. The DNA of the CDR3 is TGTGCCAGCAGTCATCCTAGCGGGGGACGGGAGACCCAGTACTTC. The whole variable domain, remainder taken from reference TRBV2 and TRBJ2-5, is EPEVTQTPSHQVTQMGQEVILRCVPISNHLYFYWYRQILGQKVEFLVSFYNNEISEKSEIFDDQFSVERPDGSNFTLKIRSTKLEDSAMYFCASSHPSGGRETQYFGPGTRLLVL.

The rearrangement links TRBV2 to TRBJ1-6; no firm D call. CDR1 and CDR2 (germline): SNHLY, FYNNEI. The V and J ends lost 8 bases and 4 bases respectively, with 12 bases between them. This CDR3 has 14 residues. Here the CDR3 DNA reads TGTGCCAGCGGGCAAGGCAGGTATAATTCACCCCTCCACTTT. Protein: CASGQGRYNSPLHF.

V and J are TRBV6-1 and TRBJ1-1; maybe TRBD1 (6 bases). Germline V gene sequence: CDR1 MNHNS, CDR2 SASEGT. Trimming cost V 1 base and J 9 bases, with 12 bases left between them. This CDR3 is built from 13 residues. DNA for the CDR3: TGTGCCAGCAGTGAAGAGGTGGGGGCCAAAGCTTTCTTT. This codes for CASSEEVGAKAFF.

The J gene is TRBJ1-1, the V gene TRBV9; D is possibly TRBD1 (5 bases). This CDR3 contains 15 residues. Germline loops: CDR1 SGDLS, CDR2 YYNGEE. Trimming pared 4 bases from V and 2 bases from J, leaving 15 bases between. The CDR3 reads CASSPTTELNTEAFF. CDR3 in DNA: TGTGCCAGCAGCCCAACGACAGAACTCAACACTGAAGCTTTCTTT.